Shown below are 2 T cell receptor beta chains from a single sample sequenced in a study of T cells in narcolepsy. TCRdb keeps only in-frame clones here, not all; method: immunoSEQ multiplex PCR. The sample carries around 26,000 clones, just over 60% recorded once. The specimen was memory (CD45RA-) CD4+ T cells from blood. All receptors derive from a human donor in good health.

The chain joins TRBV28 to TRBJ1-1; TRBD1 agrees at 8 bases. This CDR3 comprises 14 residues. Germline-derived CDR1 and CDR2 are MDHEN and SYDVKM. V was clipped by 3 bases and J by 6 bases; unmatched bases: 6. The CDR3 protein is CASSFPRGRAEAFF. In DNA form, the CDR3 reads TGTGCCAGCAGTTTCCCCAGGGGGCGCGCTGAAGCTTTCTTT.

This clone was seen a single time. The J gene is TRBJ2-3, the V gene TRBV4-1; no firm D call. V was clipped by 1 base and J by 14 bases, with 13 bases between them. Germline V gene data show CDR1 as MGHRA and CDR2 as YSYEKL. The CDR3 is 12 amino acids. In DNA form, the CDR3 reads TGCGCCAGCAGCCAAGTGGGAAACATCCGGTATTTT. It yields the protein CASSQVGNIRYF.